This T cell receptor beta chain stems from a study of blood T cell repertoires in COVID-19. As for the study in general: Material from acute and convalescent COVID-19 was sourced from the United States, Italy and Spain.

Residents of 24 US areas, aged roughly 18 to 89 years, made up the participants. Cohorts were based on clinical histories the participants reported. The germline CDR1 and CDR2 sequences are MNHNY and SVGAGI (reference sequence). This CDR3 is built from 12 residues. The V gene lost 6 bases and the J gene lost 4 bases, with 9 bases spanning the gap. As processed by the authors: Estimation of nucleated cell counts was performed using reference gene primer amplification. Clones were read by immunoSEQ multiplex PCR, and TCRdb kept only the in-frame ones, dropping some. The DNA was the basis for D and trimming; V, J and clone size are from that table. The profile covers hundreds of thousands of clones, with 75% to 90% appearing a single time and 2.4% taken by the ten largest.

The sample consisted of PBMCs or T cells enriched from blood (not recorded which). The clonotype was recovered from a woman younger than 30 who had recovered from COVID-19. V is TRBV6-6 and J is TRBJ1-2, with D perhaps matching TRBD1 (6 bases). The CDR3 sequence: CASRWTVYGYTF. In DNA, the CDR3 is TGTGCCAGCAGGTGGACAGTCTATGGCTACACCTTC.